This passage covers 13 T cell receptor beta chains from one sample sequenced in a study of blood T cell repertoires in COVID-19. TCRdb keeps only in-frame clones here, not all; method: immunoSEQ multiplex PCR. The data contain some 76,000 clones, about 81% of them seen just once; the ten biggest clones take up under 35%. The sample comprised peripheral blood. Receptors originate from a human donor in a cohort sampled during active COVID-19.

V is TRBV6-2 or TRBV6-3 and J is TRBJ2-1, with 9 bases aligning to TRBD2. The V and J ends lost 6 bases and 7 bases, in that order; junction bases with no gene match: 22. The germline V gene has CDR1 MNHEY and CDR2 SVGEGT. The CDR3 sequence is 19 residues long. The CDR3 here is CASSQRSGGPGGSLNEQFF. CDR3 bases: TGTGCCAGCAGCCAGAGGAGCGGGGGGCCGGGTGGGAGTTTAAATGAGCAGTTCTTC.

This clone turned up a few times. The rearrangement uses TRBV7-7 and TRBJ2-2; 7 bases map to TRBD2. Germline CDR1 and CDR2: SSHAT and FNYEAQ (reference sequence). The CDR3 extends over 14 amino acids. With 5 bases clipped from V and 4 bases from J, the junction kept 4 bases outside the gene matches. CDR3 bases: TGTGCCAGCAGCCACACGGGAGGCACCGGGGAGCTGTTTTTT. This codes for CASSHTGGTGELFF.

The V gene is TRBV11-1, the J gene TRBJ1-1; the D gene is possibly TRBD1 (6 bases). Per germline, CDR1 SGHAT and CDR2 FQDESV (reference sequence). V was pared by 4 bases and J by 8 bases, with 17 bases between. The CDR3 spans 14 residues. DNA for the CDR3: TGTGCCAGCAGCTCGGCCGGGACACGGCACGAAGCTTTCTTT. Protein product: CASSSAGTRHEAFF. Full variable domain (rest looked up from reference TRBV11-1 and TRBJ1-1): EAEVAQSPRYKITEKSQAVAFWCDPISGHATLYWYRQILGQGPELLVQFQDESVVDDSQLPKDRFSAERLKGVDSTLKIQPAELGDSAMYLCASSSAGTRHEAFFGQGTRLTVV.

The chain links TRBV15 to TRBJ1-5; 7 bases line up with TRBD1. Trimming took 5 bases from V and 4 from J; bases not matched to a gene: 11. This CDR3 comprises 16 residues. CDR1 LNHNV and CDR2 YYDKDF come from the germline V gene (reference sequence). The CDR3 DNA reads TGTGCCACCAGCCGGAACAGGGGATTTGGGAATCAGCCCCAGCATTTT. Translating it yields CATSRNRGFGNQPQHF.

The V gene is TRBV19, the J gene TRBJ1-5; 7 nucleotides line up with TRBD1. This CDR3 comprises 13 residues. V dropped 9 bases and J dropped 6; count of bases not matched to a gene: 8. The V gene's germline CDR1 is LNHDA and CDR2 SQIVND (reference sequence). CDR3 loop: CASRQGGVQPQHF. The CDR3 nucleotides are TGTGCCAGCCGACAGGGAGGAGTTCAGCCCCAGCATTTT.

The CDR3, as DNA: TGTGCCAGCAGCGAGAGGCGGGCAGGGGGCACAGATACGCAGTATTTT. As protein: CASSERRAGGTDTQYF. The genes are TRBV2 and TRBJ2-3, with D tentatively TRBD1 (6 bases). Trimming stripped 6 bases from V and 1 base from J, with 17 bases between. The CDR3 sequence is 16 residues long. Per the germline V gene, CDR1 is SNHLY and CDR2 is FYNNEI.

This chain connects TRBV7-9 to TRBJ2-2; D perhaps matches TRBD1 (5 bases). CDR3 length equals 16 residues. CDR1 is SEHNR and CDR2 is FQNEAQ in the germline V gene (reference sequence). Trimming pared 4 bases from V and 6 bases from J, leaving 18 bases between. CDR3 DNA sequence: TGTGCCAGCAGCTCCCGCGGCCCAGGGAAGCCCGGGGAGCTGTTTTTT. Translation: CASSSRGPGKPGELFF.

V gene TRBV28 combines with J gene TRBJ1-4; 10 positions match TRBD1. Germline V gene lookup returns CDR1 MDHEN and CDR2 SYDVKM. V was clipped by 2 bases and J by 3 bases; unmatched bases: 3. The CDR3 spans 16 residues. In DNA form, the CDR3 reads TGTGCCAGCAGTTTAGAAGGACAGGGGGCTAATGAAAAACTGTTTTTT. Encoded protein: CASSLEGQGANEKLFF.

This chain joins TRBV5-4 and TRBJ1-2, with TRBD1 matching over 12 bases. The CDR3 length is 18 residues. The V gene end was trimmed by 3 bases and the J gene end by 4 bases; junction bases not matched to a gene: 13. CDR1 is SGHNT, CDR2 YYREEE, per germline (reference sequence). DNA for the CDR3: TGTGCCAGCAGCTCCCCTTTGGGACAGGGGGCGCAAACCTATGGCTACACCTTC. Amino acid sequence: CASSSPLGQGAQTYGYTF.

The V gene is TRBV12-3 or TRBV12-4, the J gene TRBJ1-4, with D maybe TRBD1 (6 bases). With 5 bases removed from V and 4 bases from J, the gap between germline ends came to 8 bases. The CDR3 is 13 amino acids. CDR3: CASSQQGNEKLFF. For the CDR3, the DNA is TGTGCCAGCAGTCAACAGGGTAATGAAAAACTGTTTTTT.

The chain is built from TRBV12-3 or TRBV12-4 and TRBJ2-7; 9 nucleotides line up with TRBD1. The CDR3 spans 13 residues. V was pared by 6 bases and J by 5 bases, with 5 bases of the junction left unmatched. This CDR3 reads CASSWTGANEQYF. The DNA of the CDR3 is TGTGCCAGCAGCTGGACAGGGGCCAACGAGCAGTACTTC.

The chain joins TRBV15 to TRBJ2-7; tentatively, D is TRBD1 (5 bases). This CDR3 is 15 amino acids long. The germline V gene encodes CDR1 LNHNV and CDR2 YYDKDF (reference sequence). V was shortened by 5 bases and J by 3 bases, with 17 bases between the two germline ends. The CDR3 region is CATSPSRQYSYEQYF. CDR3 sequence (DNA): TGTGCCACCAGCCCATCCCGACAGTACAGCTACGAGCAGTACTTC. The variable domain in full, completed from reference TRBV15 and TRBJ2-7, reads DAMVIQNPRYQVTQFGKPVTLSCSQTLNHNVMYWYQQKSSQAPKLLFHYYDKDFNNEADTPDNFQSRRPNTSFCFLDIRSPGLGDTAMYLCATSPSRQYSYEQYFGPGTRLTVT.

The chain is built from TRBV27 and TRBJ1-1, with D tentatively TRBD1 (6 bases). CDR1 and CDR2 from the germline V gene are MNHEY and SMNVEV (reference sequence). CDR3 length equals 14 residues. V gave up 3 bases and J gave up 5 bases, with 13 bases separating them. The CDR3, as DNA: TGTGCCAGCAGTTTCCTGGGGACATCAACTGAAGCTTTCTTT. This codes for CASSFLGTSTEAFF.